This section outlines one TCR beta chain sequence together with its context. In the original workflow: Estimation of nucleated cell counts relied on the amplification of reference gene primers. Generated by immunoSEQ multiplex PCR, the TCRdb table keeps only in-frame clones and is missing some. V and J calls plus clone size are reproduced from that table; the DNA served to infer D and trimming. This table holds around 230,000 clones, approximately 83% found once. These data originate in a study of blood T cell repertoires in COVID-19. Study details: Acute-phase and convalescent COVID-19 samples originated in the United States, Italy and Spain. PBMCs, B-cell-depleted T cells, or T cells provided the cDNA or gDNA that made up the material.

Cohorts were based on clinical histories the participants reported. Germline V gives CDR1 MNHEY, CDR2 SMNVEV (reference sequence). With 8 bases removed from V and 3 bases from J, the gap between germline ends came to 14 bases. The CDR3 length is 13 residues. The chain recombines TRBV27 with TRBJ2-7; D call uncertain. The sequenced material came from PBMCs or T cells enriched from blood (not recorded which). The sequence derives from a woman aged 40 to 50 with acute COVID-19. This CDR3 reads CASSGGYGYEQYF. The CDR3 nucleotides are TGTGCCAGCTCCGGTGGTTATGGCTACGAGCAGTACTTC.